A selection of T cell receptor beta chains follows, all from one sample in a study of tumor-infiltrating lymphocytes in primary liver carcinoma. Each CDR3 protein gets one entry after TCRdb re-called the multiplex PCR reads with MiXCR. This repertoire shows 45,000 to 65,000 distinct CDR3 sequences, around 82% found once; its top ten account for approximately 25%. What was sequenced was liver tumor tissue from sampling region 5. The receptors originated from a man aged 40-49 years with primary liver carcinoma and hepatitis B virus infection. Each CDR3 is given with its conserved first and last residue. Each record gives: CDR3 protein, CDR3 DNA, J gene, D gene, clone size, V gene. D genes are given only for firm matches. Clone size is not always given. Where it is, it says once, few, many or a class for expanded clones.

CDR3 protein: CASSLGVPGLPHNEQFF
CDR3 DNA: TGTGCCAGCAGCTTAGGCGTACCGGGACTCCCCCACAATGAGCAGTTCTTC
J gene: TRBJ2-1
D gene: .
clone size: few
V gene: TRBV11-3

CDR3 protein: CASSDCHYSEQFF
CDR3 DNA: TGCGCCAGCAGCGACTGTCACTACAGTGAGCAGTTCTTC
J gene: TRBJ2-1
D gene: .
clone size: .
V gene: TRBV5-1

CDR3 protein: CASSFPGSSGTKNIEYF
CDR3 DNA: TGTGCCAGTAGCTTCCCCGGGTCTAGCGGGACCAAAAACATTGAGTACTTC
J gene: TRBJ2-4
D gene: TRBD2
clone size: .
V gene: TRBV11-1

CDR3 protein: CASSFGLSYEQYF
CDR3 DNA: TGTGCCAGCAGCTTCGGACTCTCCTACGAGCAGTACTTC
J gene: TRBJ2-7
D gene: .
clone size: medium-sized
V gene: TRBV5-5

CDR3 protein: CATSRGGLHYEQYF
CDR3 DNA: TGTGCCACTAGTCGGGGGGGACTACATTACGAGCAGTACTTC
J gene: TRBJ2-7
D gene: TRBD2
clone size: .
V gene: TRBV28

CDR3 protein: CASSPKSGANVLTF
CDR3 DNA: TGTGCCAGCAGTCCGAAATCTGGGGCCAACGTCCTGACTTTC
J gene: TRBJ2-6
D gene: .
clone size: .
V gene: TRBV12-3/TRBV12-4

CDR3 protein: CSVMIAGKRDYGYTF
CDR3 DNA: TGCAGCGTTATGATTGCGGGGAAGAGGGACTATGGCTACACCTTC
J gene: TRBJ1-2
D gene: .
clone size: .
V gene: TRBV29-1

CDR3 protein: CARTPGPGRDSLGETQYF
CDR3 DNA: TGTGCCAGAACTCCCGGACCGGGAAGGGACAGCCTGGGGGAGACCCAGTACTTC
J gene: TRBJ2-5
D gene: TRBD1
clone size: .
V gene: TRBV28

CDR3 protein: CASSPGTGGTDTHYF
CDR3 DNA: TGTGCCAGCAGTCCTGGGACAGGGGGCACAGATACGCATTATTTT
J gene: TRBJ2-3
D gene: TRBD1
clone size: .
V gene: TRBV13

CDR3 protein: CVSSPPGPADTQYF
CDR3 DNA: TGTGTCAGCAGCCCCCCAGGCCCGGCAGATACGCAGTATTTT
J gene: TRBJ2-3
D gene: .
clone size: .
V gene: TRBV11-2

CDR3 protein: CASSAQMGSEKLFF
CDR3 DNA: TGTGCCAGCAGCGCCCAAATGGGTAGCGAAAAACTGTTTTTT
J gene: TRBJ1-4
D gene: .
clone size: many
V gene: TRBV9

CDR3 protein: CASSSPRRGKHEQFF
CDR3 DNA: TGCGCCAGCAGTTCCCCTCGGAGGGGAAAGCATGAGCAGTTCTTC
J gene: TRBJ2-1
D gene: .
clone size: .
V gene: TRBV28

CDR3 protein: CARSLPGGEGETPYF
CDR3 DNA: TGCGCCAGAAGCTTACCAGGGGGCGAAGGAGAGACCCCGTACTTC
J gene: TRBJ2-5
D gene: TRBD1
clone size: .
V gene: TRBV5-1

CDR3 protein: CTSSLGREGLDGQFF
CDR3 DNA: TGTACCAGCAGTTTAGGGCGGGAGGGTCTGGATGGGCAGTTCTTC
J gene: TRBJ2-1
D gene: TRBD2
clone size: .
V gene: TRBV11-3

CDR3 protein: CARSPEGTGGEQYF
CDR3 DNA: TGTGCCAGGAGCCCCGAAGGGACAGGGGGAGAGCAGTACTTC
J gene: TRBJ2-7
D gene: TRBD1
clone size: .
V gene: TRBV5-4

CDR3 protein: CSDRGGGTEAFF
CDR3 DNA: TGCAGCGATCGGGGTGGCGGCACTGAAGCTTTCTTT
J gene: TRBJ1-1
D gene: .
clone size: .
V gene: TRBV29-1

CDR3 protein: CASSLMEFGESFF
CDR3 DNA: TGTGCCAGCAGTTTGATGGAGTTCGGGGAGTCGTTTTTT
J gene: TRBJ2-2
D gene: .
clone size: .
V gene: TRBV12-3/TRBV12-4

CDR3 protein: CAGRGGGTGELFF
CDR3 DNA: TGTGCCGGCAGAGGTGGAGGAACCGGGGAGCTGTTTTTT
J gene: TRBJ2-2
D gene: .
clone size: .
V gene: TRBV12-3/TRBV12-4

CDR3 protein: CSVLREGTGELFF
CDR3 DNA: TGCAGCGTCCTCAGGGAGGGCACCGGGGAGCTGTTTTTT
J gene: TRBJ2-2
D gene: TRBD2
clone size: .
V gene: TRBV29-1

CDR3 protein: CDSSQEGQGTGFNEQFF
CDR3 DNA: TGTGACAGCAGCCAAGAGGGCCAGGGGACAGGGTTCAATGAGCAGTTCTTC
J gene: TRBJ2-1
D gene: TRBD1
clone size: .
V gene: TRBV14

CDR3 protein: CASSLAVGARTETFF
CDR3 DNA: TGCGCCAGCAGCTTGGCCGTAGGAGCAAGGACTGAAACTTTCTTT
J gene: TRBJ1-1
D gene: .
clone size: .
V gene: TRBV5-1

CDR3 protein: CSARVAWIRETQYF
CDR3 DNA: TGCAGTGCTAGAGTGGCGTGGATCCGAGAGACCCAGTACTTC
J gene: TRBJ2-5
D gene: .
clone size: .
V gene: TRBV20-1

CDR3 protein: CANGQDGSGRGANVLTF
CDR3 DNA: TGCGCCAACGGCCAAGATGGGTCAGGGCGCGGGGCCAACGTCCTGACTTTC
J gene: TRBJ2-6
D gene: .
clone size: .
V gene: TRBV4-3

CDR3 protein: CASSQDFPSGTSWRADTQYF
CDR3 DNA: TGCGCCAGCAGCCAGGATTTTCCCTCCGGGACTAGCTGGAGAGCAGATACGCAGTATTTT
J gene: TRBJ2-3
D gene: TRBD2
clone size: .
V gene: TRBV4-3

CDR3 protein: CAGRSDTNETFF
CDR3 DNA: TGTGCCGGCAGATCCGACACGAATGAAACTTTCTTT
J gene: TRBJ1-1
D gene: .
clone size: .
V gene: TRBV7-9

CDR3 protein: CASSHRGTGVEQYF
CDR3 DNA: TGTGCCAGCAGCCATAGGGGTACAGGGGTCGAACAGTACTTC
J gene: TRBJ2-7
D gene: TRBD1
clone size: .
V gene: TRBV14

CDR3 protein: CSVEGVRTEAFF
CDR3 DNA: TGCAGCGTGGAGGGGGTCAGAACTGAAGCTTTCTTT
J gene: TRBJ1-1
D gene: .
clone size: few
V gene: TRBV29-1

CDR3 protein: CASSLLPGSLVNEQFF
CDR3 DNA: TGCGCCAGCAGCCTACTGCCGGGTAGCTTAGTCAATGAGCAGTTCTTC
J gene: TRBJ2-1
D gene: .
clone size: many
V gene: TRBV5-1

CDR3 protein: CASSLRWTGKNEQYF
CDR3 DNA: TGTGCTAGCAGCTTACGGTGGACAGGGAAAAACGAGCAGTACTTC
J gene: TRBJ2-7
D gene: TRBD1
clone size: .
V gene: TRBV11-2

CDR3 protein: CASPPPDRVFQEQCF
CDR3 DNA: TGTGCCAGTCCGCCACCGGACAGGGTCTTCCAGGAGCAGTGCTTC
J gene: TRBJ2-7
D gene: TRBD1
clone size: .
V gene: TRBV28

CDR3 protein: CSVAGAGANVLAF
CDR3 DNA: TGTAGCGTTGCAGGGGCCGGGGCCAACGTCCTGGCTTTC
J gene: TRBJ2-6
D gene: .
clone size: .
V gene: TRBV29-1